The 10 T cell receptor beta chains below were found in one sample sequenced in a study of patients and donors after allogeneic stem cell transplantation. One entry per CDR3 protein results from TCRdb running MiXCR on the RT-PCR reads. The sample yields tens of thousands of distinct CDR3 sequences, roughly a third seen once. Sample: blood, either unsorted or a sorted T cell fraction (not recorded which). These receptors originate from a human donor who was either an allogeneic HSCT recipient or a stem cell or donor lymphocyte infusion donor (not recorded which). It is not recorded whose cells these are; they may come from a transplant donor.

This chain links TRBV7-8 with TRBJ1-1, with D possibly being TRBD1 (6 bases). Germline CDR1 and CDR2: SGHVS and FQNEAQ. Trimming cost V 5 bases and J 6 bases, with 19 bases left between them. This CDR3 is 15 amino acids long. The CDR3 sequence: CASSREGDQGAEAFF. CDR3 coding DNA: TGTGCCAGCAGCCGAGAGGGGGATCAAGGGGCTGAAGCTTTCTTT.

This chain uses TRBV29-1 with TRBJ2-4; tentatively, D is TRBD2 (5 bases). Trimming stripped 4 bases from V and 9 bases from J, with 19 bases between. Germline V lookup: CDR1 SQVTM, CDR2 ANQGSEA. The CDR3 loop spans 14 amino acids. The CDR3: CSVAKDKRGGIQYF. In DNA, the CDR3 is TGCAGCGTTGCCAAGGATAAACGGGGTGGCATTCAGTACTTC.

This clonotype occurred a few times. The DNA for the CDR3 is TGCAGCTCCTACACCAATTTTAACTATGGCTACACCTTC. Translating gives CSSYTNFNYGYTF. The V and J genes are TRBV29-1 and TRBJ1-2, with D unclear. CDR3 length: 13 amino acids. Germline loops: CDR1 SQVTM, CDR2 ANQGSEA. V lost 8 bases, J lost 1 base, and 14 bases lay in between.

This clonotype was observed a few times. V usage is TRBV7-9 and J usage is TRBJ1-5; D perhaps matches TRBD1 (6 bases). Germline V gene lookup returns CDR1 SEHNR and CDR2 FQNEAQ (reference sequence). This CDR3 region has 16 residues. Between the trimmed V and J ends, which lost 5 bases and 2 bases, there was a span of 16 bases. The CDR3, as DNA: TGTGCCAGCAGCGAGGGACAACCCAGAGGCAATCAGCCCCAGCATTTT. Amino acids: CASSEGQPRGNQPQHF.

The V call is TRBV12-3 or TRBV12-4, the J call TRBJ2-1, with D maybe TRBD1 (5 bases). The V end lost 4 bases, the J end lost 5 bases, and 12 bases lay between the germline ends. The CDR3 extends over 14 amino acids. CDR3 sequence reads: CASSYQGSNNEQFF. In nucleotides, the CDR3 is TGTGCCAGCAGTTACCAGGGCAGTAACAATGAGCAGTTCTTC.

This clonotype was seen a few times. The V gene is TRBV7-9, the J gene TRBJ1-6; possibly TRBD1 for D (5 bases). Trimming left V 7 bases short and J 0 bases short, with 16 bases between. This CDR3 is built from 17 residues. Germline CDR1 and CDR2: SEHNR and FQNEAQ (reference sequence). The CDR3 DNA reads TGTGCCAGCACGGCACAGGTTTGGGGCTCCTATAATTCACCCCTCCACTTT. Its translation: CASTAQVWGSYNSPLHF.

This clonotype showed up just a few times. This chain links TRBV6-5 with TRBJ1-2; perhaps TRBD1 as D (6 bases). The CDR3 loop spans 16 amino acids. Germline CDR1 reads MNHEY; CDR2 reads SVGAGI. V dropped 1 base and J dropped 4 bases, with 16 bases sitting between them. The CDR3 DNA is TGTGCCAGCAGTTACTGGACAGAAGGACTAACCTATGGCTACACCTTC. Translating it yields CASSYWTEGLTYGYTF.

Here the CDR3 DNA reads TGCAGTGCTAGTTGGCGGGACAGAGCCTCCTACGAGCAGTACTTC. Amino acids: CSASWRDRASYEQYF. The chain uses TRBV20-1 and TRBJ2-7; tentative D call: TRBD1 (7 bases). Germline assignment: CDR1 DFQATT and CDR2 SNEGSKA (reference sequence). This CDR3 comprises 15 residues. V was cut by 3 bases and J by 0 bases, with 15 bases left in between.

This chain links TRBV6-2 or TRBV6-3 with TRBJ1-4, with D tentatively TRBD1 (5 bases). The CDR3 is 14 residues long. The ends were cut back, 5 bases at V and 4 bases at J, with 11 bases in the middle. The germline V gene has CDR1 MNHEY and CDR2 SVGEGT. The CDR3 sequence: CASSQDSRNEKLFF. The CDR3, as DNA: TGTGCCAGCAGTCAAGACAGTCGTAATGAAAAACTGTTTTTT.

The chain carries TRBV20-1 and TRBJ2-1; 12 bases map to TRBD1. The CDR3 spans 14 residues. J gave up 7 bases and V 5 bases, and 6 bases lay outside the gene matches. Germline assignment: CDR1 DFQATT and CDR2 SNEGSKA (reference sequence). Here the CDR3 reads CSAGDRGLFNEQFF. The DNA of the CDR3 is TGCAGTGCTGGGGACAGGGGGCTTTTTAATGAGCAGTTCTTC.